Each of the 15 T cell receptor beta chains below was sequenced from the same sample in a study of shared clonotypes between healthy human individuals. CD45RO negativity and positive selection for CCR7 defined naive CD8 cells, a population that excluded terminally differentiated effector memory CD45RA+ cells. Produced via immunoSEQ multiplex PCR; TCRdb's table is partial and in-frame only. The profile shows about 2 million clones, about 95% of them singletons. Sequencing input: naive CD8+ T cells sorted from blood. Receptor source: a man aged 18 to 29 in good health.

This CDR3 is CASSPGGPGELFF. The DNA of the CDR3 is TGCGCCAGCAGCCCCGGGGGACCCGGGGAGCTGTTTTTT. The chain links TRBV4-1 to TRBJ2-2, with D possibly matching TRBD2 (6 bases). Trimming pared 4 bases from V and 6 bases from J, leaving 9 bases between. The length of the CDR3 is 13 residues. Per the germline V gene, CDR1 is MGHRA and CDR2 is YSYEKL.

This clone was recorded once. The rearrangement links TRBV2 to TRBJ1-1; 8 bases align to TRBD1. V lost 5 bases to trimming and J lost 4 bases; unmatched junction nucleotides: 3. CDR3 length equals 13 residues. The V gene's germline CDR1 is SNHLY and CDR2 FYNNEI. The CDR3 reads CASSQGAGTEAFF. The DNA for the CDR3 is TGTGCCAGCAGTCAGGGGGCGGGCACTGAAGCTTTCTTT.

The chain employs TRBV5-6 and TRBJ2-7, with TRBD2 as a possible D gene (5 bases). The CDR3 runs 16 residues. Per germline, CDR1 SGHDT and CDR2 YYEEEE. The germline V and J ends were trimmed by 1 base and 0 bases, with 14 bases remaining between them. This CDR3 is CASSLNGGRASYEQYF. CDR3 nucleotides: TGTGCCAGCAGCTTGAACGGCGGGCGGGCCTCCTACGAGCAGTACTTC.

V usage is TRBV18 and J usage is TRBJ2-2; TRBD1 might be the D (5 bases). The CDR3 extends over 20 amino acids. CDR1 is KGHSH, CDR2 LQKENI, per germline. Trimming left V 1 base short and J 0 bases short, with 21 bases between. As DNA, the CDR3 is TGTGCCAGCTCACCACGGACCGACAGCCTTGGGCGGTCGAACACCGGGGAGCTGTTTTTT. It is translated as CASSPRTDSLGRSNTGELFF.

The CDR3 sequence: CASRPPSGLSADTQYF. Written as DNA, the CDR3 is TGTGCCAGCAGGCCCCCTAGCGGCCTCAGCGCAGATACGCAGTATTTT. V and J are TRBV7-9 and TRBJ2-3; the match to TRBD2 covers 7 bases. Germline V gene lookup returns CDR1 SEHNR and CDR2 FQNEAQ (reference sequence). V lost 6 bases and J lost 4; bases outside the gene matches: 13. CDR3 length: 16 residues.

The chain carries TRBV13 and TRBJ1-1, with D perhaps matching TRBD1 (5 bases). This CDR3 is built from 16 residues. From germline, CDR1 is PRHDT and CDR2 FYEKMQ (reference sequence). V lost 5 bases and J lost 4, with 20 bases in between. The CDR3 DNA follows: TGTGCCAGCAGCCAAACGGGCTCGGGGGGAGTCACTGAAGCTTTCTTT. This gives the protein CASSQTGSGGVTEAFF.

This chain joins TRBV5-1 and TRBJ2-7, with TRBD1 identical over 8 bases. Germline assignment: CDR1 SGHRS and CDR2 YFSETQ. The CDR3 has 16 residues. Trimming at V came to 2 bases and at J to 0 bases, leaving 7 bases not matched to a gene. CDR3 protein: CASSLSGTGSSYEQYF. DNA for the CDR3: TGCGCCAGCAGCTTAAGTGGGACAGGCAGCTCCTACGAGCAGTACTTC.

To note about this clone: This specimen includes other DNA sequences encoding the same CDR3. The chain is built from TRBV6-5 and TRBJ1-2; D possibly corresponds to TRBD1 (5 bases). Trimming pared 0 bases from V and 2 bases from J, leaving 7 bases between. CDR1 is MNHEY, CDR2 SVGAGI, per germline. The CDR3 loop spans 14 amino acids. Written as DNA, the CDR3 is TGTGCCAGCAGTTACTCGTCAGGGAACTATGGCTACACCTTC. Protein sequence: CASSYSSGNYGYTF.

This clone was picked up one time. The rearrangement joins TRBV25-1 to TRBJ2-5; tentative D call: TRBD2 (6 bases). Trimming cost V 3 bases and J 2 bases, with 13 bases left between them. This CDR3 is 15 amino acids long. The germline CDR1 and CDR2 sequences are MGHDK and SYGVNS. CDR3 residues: CASSESTGVQETQYF. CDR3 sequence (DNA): TGTGCCAGCAGTGAGTCGACGGGGGTGCAAGAGACCCAGTACTTC.

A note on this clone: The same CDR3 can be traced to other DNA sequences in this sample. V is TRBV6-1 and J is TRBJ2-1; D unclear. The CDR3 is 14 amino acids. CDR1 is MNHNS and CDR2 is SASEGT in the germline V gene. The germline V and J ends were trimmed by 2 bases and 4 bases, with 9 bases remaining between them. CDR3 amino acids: CASSELGTYNEQFF. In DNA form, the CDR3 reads TGTGCCAGCAGTGAATTGGGTACTTACAATGAGCAGTTCTTC.

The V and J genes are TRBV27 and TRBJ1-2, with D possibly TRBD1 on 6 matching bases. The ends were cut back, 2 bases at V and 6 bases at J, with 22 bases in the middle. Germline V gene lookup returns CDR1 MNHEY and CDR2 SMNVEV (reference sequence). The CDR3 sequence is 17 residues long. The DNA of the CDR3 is TGTGCCAGCAGTTTAGTCACGCCGACAGGTTGGGGACATGGCTACACCTTC. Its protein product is CASSLVTPTGWGHGYTF.

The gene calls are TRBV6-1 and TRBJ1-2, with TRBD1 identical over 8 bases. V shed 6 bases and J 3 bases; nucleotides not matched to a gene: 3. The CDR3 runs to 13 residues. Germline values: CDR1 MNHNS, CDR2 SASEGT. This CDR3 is CASSEDRDYGYTF. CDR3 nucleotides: TGTGCCAGCAGCGAGGACAGGGACTATGGCTACACCTTC.

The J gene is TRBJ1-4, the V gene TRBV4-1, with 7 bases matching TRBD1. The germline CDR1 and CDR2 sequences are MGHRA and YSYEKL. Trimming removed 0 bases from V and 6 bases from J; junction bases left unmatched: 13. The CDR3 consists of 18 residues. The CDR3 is CASSQEEWTGPLHEKLFF. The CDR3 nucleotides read TGCGCCAGCAGCCAAGAAGAATGGACAGGCCCACTACATGAAAAACTGTTTTTT.

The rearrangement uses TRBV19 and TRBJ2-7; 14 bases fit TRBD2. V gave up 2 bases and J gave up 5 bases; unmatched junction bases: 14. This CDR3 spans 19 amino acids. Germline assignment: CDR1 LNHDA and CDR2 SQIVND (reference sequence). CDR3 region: CASSIWASGLAGAGNEQYF. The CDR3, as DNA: TGTGCCAGTAGTATATGGGCCTCGGGACTAGCGGGAGCCGGTAACGAGCAGTACTTC.

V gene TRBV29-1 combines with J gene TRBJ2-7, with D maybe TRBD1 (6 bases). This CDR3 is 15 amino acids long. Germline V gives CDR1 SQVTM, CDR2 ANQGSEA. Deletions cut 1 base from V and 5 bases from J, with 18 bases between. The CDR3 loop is CSVEGSVGGGHEQYF. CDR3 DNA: TGCAGCGTTGAAGGTTCGGTTGGGGGCGGCCACGAGCAGTACTTC.